Below, 32 T cell receptor beta chains from the same sample are listed, as sequenced in a study of human T cells and chemical hapten exposure. Time point noted: patch test 3, about 24 weeks after DPC sensitization. Treatment given: therapeutic diphenylcyclopropenone sensitization with weekly scalp DPC. One entry per CDR3 protein, called by TCRdb with MiXCR from the RACE reads. The table lists over 55,000 distinct CDR3 sequences, around 12% of them singletons, with roughly 2.4% in the top ten. The sequenced sample was whole blood, obtained in connection with sensitization to the hapten diphenylcyclopropenone (DPC). The receptors derive from a young man with alopecia areata. Some clones in this sample may be carry-over from other donors' samples.

This clonotype has ten or more counts. The rearrangement joins TRBV7-2 to TRBJ2-1, with 7 nucleotides matching TRBD1. The V segment lost 5 bases and the J segment 0 bases; nucleotides outside the gene matches: 7. The CDR3 runs to 16 residues. Per the germline V gene, CDR1 is SGHTA and CDR2 is FQGNSA. The CDR3 region is CASSPGQLTSYNEQFF. The CDR3 coding sequence is TGTGCCAGCAGCCCGGGACAGCTCACCTCCTACAATGAGCAGTTCTTC.

The gene calls are TRBV5-5 and TRBJ2-1, with TRBD2 matching over 8 bases. From germline, CDR1 is SGHKS and CDR2 YYEKEE (reference sequence). V trimming: 0 bases; J trimming: 0 bases; junction bases outside the gene matches: 5. The CDR3 loop spans 17 amino acids. CDR3 DNA: TGTGCCAGCAGCTTGGCCCGGGGGGGCAGCTCCTACAATGAGCAGTTCTTC. This encodes CASSLARGGSSYNEQFF.

This clonotype showed up just a few times. The junction and the germline gene differ at one end; a read error may be behind it. The chain uses TRBV30 and TRBJ1-2, with 10 bases that match TRBD1. Germline V gives CDR1 GTSNPN, CDR2 SVGIG (reference sequence). The CDR3 totals 12 residues. The CDR3 sequence is CAWATGGGHYTF. For the CDR3, the DNA is TGTGCCTGGGCGACAGGGGGCGGCCACTACACTTTC.

This clonotype was counted a few times. The chain employs TRBV4-2 and TRBJ2-6; tentative D call: TRBD2 (5 bases). Germline V gives CDR1 LGHNA, CDR2 YNFKEQ. The CDR3 sequence is 17 residues long. Trimming took 4 bases from V and 2 from J, leaving 15 bases between them. CDR3 residues: CASSLSRENAGANVLTF. The CDR3 bases are TGTGCCAGCAGCCTCTCTCGGGAAAACGCTGGGGCCAACGTCCTGACTTTC.

This clonotype appeared many times. The chain couples TRBV27 to TRBJ2-1; D is unresolved. With 4 bases removed from V and 6 bases from J, the gap between germline ends came to 16 bases. The germline V gene encodes CDR1 MNHEY and CDR2 SMNVEV (reference sequence). This CDR3 spans 15 amino acids. The CDR3 sequence is CASSYPWATVNEQFF. The DNA of the CDR3 is TGTGCCAGCAGTTACCCTTGGGCAACCGTCAATGAGCAGTTCTTC.

The rearrangement joins TRBV6-5 to TRBJ1-2, with 9 bases lining up with TRBD1. The CDR3 totals 15 residues. V shed 6 bases and J 7 bases; nucleotides not matched to a gene: 12. Germline CDR1 reads MNHEY; CDR2 reads SVGAGI. The CDR3 coding sequence is TGTGCCAGCAGCTACGGCGGGACAGGGCCCCTTGGCTACACCTTC. It yields the protein CASSYGGTGPLGYTF.

The chain couples TRBV20-1 to TRBJ2-7, with 8 bases aligning to TRBD2. The CDR3 is 15 residues long. V lost 0 bases and J lost 0; bases outside the gene matches: 4. Per the germline V gene, CDR1 is DFQATT and CDR2 is SNEGSKA (reference sequence). As DNA, the CDR3 is TGCAGTGCTAGAGATGAGCGGGGGCTCTCCTACGAGCAGTACTTC. Protein product: CSARDERGLSYEQYF.

This clonotype was picked up many times. This chain joins TRBV7-9 and TRBJ1-6; the D gene is possibly TRBD1 (5 bases). Trimming cost V 5 bases and J 5 bases, with 13 bases left between them. Germline values: CDR1 SEHNR, CDR2 FQNEAQ (reference sequence). CDR3 length: 15 amino acids. DNA for the CDR3: TGTGCCAGCAGCACTCCGGGACCGAATAATTCACCCCTCCACTTT. Protein: CASSTPGPNNSPLHF.

This clonotype was found many times. The chain links TRBV19 to TRBJ1-2; 10 positions match TRBD1. Trimming at V came to 6 bases and at J to 2 bases, leaving 9 bases not matched to a gene. Germline-derived CDR1 and CDR2 are LNHDA and SQIVND (reference sequence). This CDR3 comprises 16 residues. The CDR3 reads CASSPVPGQGNYGYTF. As DNA, the CDR3 is TGTGCCAGTAGCCCCGTACCGGGACAGGGGAACTATGGCTACACCTTC.

This clonotype appeared a few times. The chain links TRBV9 to TRBJ2-3; 9 bases map to TRBD2. The CDR3 totals 16 residues. After removal of 0 bases from V and 1 base from J, the junction contained 3 bases not matched to a gene. CDR1 is SGDLS and CDR2 is YYNGEE in the germline V gene. Here the CDR3 reads CASSVGRGGGTDTQYF. The CDR3 bases are TGTGCCAGCAGCGTAGGCCGCGGGGGGGGCACAGATACGCAGTATTTT. Drawing the rest from reference TRBV9 and TRBJ2-3, the complete variable domain is DSGVTQTPKHLITATGQRVTLRCSPRSGDLSVYWYQQSLDQGLQFLIQYYNGEERAKGNILERFSAQQFPDLHSELNLSSLELGDSALYFCASSVGRGGGTDTQYFGPGTRLTVL.

This chain connects TRBV18 to TRBJ1-1; D is possibly TRBD1 (5 bases). V lost 1 base and J lost 4, with 10 bases in between. Per the germline V gene, CDR1 is KGHSH and CDR2 is LQKENI. The CDR3 consists of 14 residues. CDR3 amino acids: CASSPRGGGTEAFF. Written as DNA, the CDR3 is TGTGCCAGCTCACCACGGGGCGGGGGCACTGAAGCTTTCTTT.

In this sample, this clonotype turned up a few times. The genes are TRBV6-4 and TRBJ2-1; 8 bases are a match to TRBD1. Germline-derived CDR1 and CDR2 are MRHNA and SNTAGT. V shed 6 bases, J shed 6 bases, and the junction held 7 bases outside the gene matches. There are 14 residues in the CDR3. The CDR3 DNA follows: TGTGCCAGCAGCTCAGGGGGCGATCCCAATGAGCAGTTCTTC. Protein sequence: CASSSGGDPNEQFF.

The chain has TRBV29-1 and TRBJ2-7, with D possibly matching TRBD2 (5 bases). Between the trimmed V and J ends, which lost 4 bases and 2 bases, there was a span of 12 bases. The CDR3 is made up of 13 amino acids. Per germline, CDR1 SQVTM and CDR2 ANQGSEA. The CDR3 loop is CSVAGGRTYEQYF. The CDR3 coding sequence is TGCAGCGTTGCAGGAGGCCGGACCTACGAGCAGTACTTC.

The CDR3 here is CASSYRGAPSNQPQHF. CDR3 nucleotides: TGTGCCAGCAGTTACAGGGGGGCTCCAAGCAATCAGCCCCAGCATTTT. The gene calls are TRBV6-6 and TRBJ1-5; D is possibly TRBD1 (6 bases). V lost 2 bases to trimming and J lost 1 base, with 12 bases between them. CDR3 length: 16 residues. CDR1 is MNHNY and CDR2 is SVGAGI in the germline V gene (reference sequence).

The chain has TRBV20-1 and TRBJ1-1, with D tentatively TRBD1 (5 bases). Germline loops: CDR1 DFQATT, CDR2 SNEGSKA (reference sequence). Trimming shortened V by 6 bases and J by 1 base, and 6 bases separated the two germline ends. CDR3 length: 11 residues. The CDR3 DNA reads as TGCAGTGCCGGGACGAACACTGAAGCTTTCTTT. This encodes CSAGTNTEAFF.

This clonotype was seen only a few times. V gene TRBV5-1 combines with J gene TRBJ1-1; a possible D gene is TRBD1 (5 bases). V was pared by 2 bases and J by 0 bases, with 14 bases between. The germline V gene has CDR1 SGHRS and CDR2 YFSETQ. The CDR3 consists of 16 residues. CDR3 coding DNA: TGCGCCAGCAGCTTCCCGGGAGGGGCAATGAACACTGAAGCTTTCTTT. Amino acids: CASSFPGGAMNTEAFF.

The V gene is TRBV6-2 or TRBV6-3, the J gene TRBJ2-7, with 8 bases lining up with TRBD1. The CDR3 consists of 15 residues. CDR1 and CDR2 (germline): MNHEY, SVGEGT. V trimming: 6 bases; J trimming: 3 bases; junction bases outside the gene matches: 10. This chain's CDR3 is CASRPPGTGLYEQYF. CDR3 coding DNA: TGTGCCAGCAGACCCCCCGGGACAGGACTCTACGAGCAGTACTTC.

The gene calls are TRBV5-1 and TRBJ2-1; no clear D gene. V was pared by 0 bases and J by 4 bases, with 8 bases between. CDR3 length equals 14 residues. Germline V gene data show CDR1 as SGHRS and CDR2 as YFSETQ. The CDR3 region has the DNA TGCGCCAGCAGCTTGGAGTTAGCTTACAATGAGCAGTTCTTC. It encodes CASSLELAYNEQFF.

This chain connects TRBV7-9 to TRBJ1-6; 8 positions match TRBD1. The ends lost 6 bases at V and 7 bases at J; junction bases unmatched: 5. Germline V CDR1 and CDR2: SEHNR, FQNEAQ (reference sequence). The CDR3 is made up of 14 amino acids. CDR3 sequence reads: CASRTTGGNSPLHF. The CDR3 nucleotides are TGTGCCAGCAGGACTACAGGGGGAAATTCACCCCTCCACTTT.

The chain combines TRBV20-1 with TRBJ2-1; 8 nucleotides match TRBD2. Trimming cost V 0 bases and J 3 bases; bases outside gene matches: 4. Germline CDR1 reads DFQATT; CDR2 reads SNEGSKA (reference sequence). This CDR3 spans 15 amino acids. The CDR3 nucleotides are TGCAGTGCTAGAGATCGGCGGGGGGACTACAATGAGCAGTTCTTC. Its protein is CSARDRRGDYNEQFF.

The chain links TRBV11-3 to TRBJ2-1, with TRBD2 matching over 13 bases. Germline CDR1 and CDR2: SGHNT and YENEEA. The CDR3 totals 14 residues. Trimming cost V 6 bases and J 8 bases; bases outside gene matches: 4. This CDR3 is CASSSGLAGDEQFF. The CDR3 region has the DNA TGTGCCAGCAGTTCAGGACTAGCGGGGGATGAGCAGTTCTTC.

This clonotype was observed at least ten times. The rearrangement links TRBV7-8 to TRBJ2-2; D unclear. Germline CDR1 is SGHVS and CDR2 is FQNEAQ. Trimming took 4 bases from V and 7 from J, leaving 7 bases between them. This CDR3 is built from 12 residues. Here the CDR3 DNA reads TGTGCCAGCAGCTCGTCAGTCGGGGAGCTGTTTTTT. This gives the protein CASSSSVGELFF.

The chain uses TRBV7-3 and TRBJ2-1; TRBD2 matches at 7 bases. The CDR3 has 14 amino acids. V was clipped by 6 bases and J by 5 bases; unmatched bases: 7. Germline CDR1 reads SGHTA; CDR2 reads FQGTGA. The DNA for the CDR3 is TGTGCCAGCAGTCCCATAGCGGGTAACAATGAGCAGTTCTTC. Its translation: CASSPIAGNNEQFF.

This clonotype occurred many times. The rearrangement uses TRBV7-8 and TRBJ1-3, with a possible D match to TRBD1 (5 bases). V was trimmed by 4 bases and J by 1 base, leaving 8 bases between them. CDR3 length: 14 amino acids. Germline CDR1 is SGHVS and CDR2 is FQNEAQ. CDR3 protein: CASSSRGSGNTIYF. CDR3 sequence (DNA): TGTGCCAGCAGCTCTCGGGGGTCTGGAAACACCATATATTTT. The full variable domain, with the rest looked up from reference TRBV7-8 and TRBJ1-3, is GAGVSQSPRYKVAKRGQDVALRCDPISGHVSLFWYQQALGQGPEFLTYFQNEAQLDKSGLPSDRFFAERPEGSVSTLKIQRTQQEDSAVYLCASSSRGSGNTIYFGEGSWLTVV.

As regards this clonotype: Mismatch with germline at one junction end may stem from a read error. This chain links TRBV3-1 with TRBJ2-1; the match to TRBD1 covers 9 bases. The length of the CDR3 is 13 residues. Germline CDR1 LGHDT, CDR2 YNNKEL (reference sequence). This CDR3 is CASSQEAGTGSIF. The CDR3 coding sequence is TGTGCCAGCAGCCAGGAAGCCGGGACAGGGTCCATCTTC.

In this sample, this clonotype turned up many times. The CDR3 spells CSARDVGREYYTQYF. The CDR3 DNA reads as TGCAGTGCTAGAGACGTCGGACGGGAATATTATACGCAGTATTTT. The chain has TRBV20-1 and TRBJ2-3, with D possibly TRBD2 on 5 matching bases. V lost 0 bases and J lost 7, with 17 bases in between. The CDR3 length is 15 residues. CDR1 is DFQATT and CDR2 is SNEGSKA in the germline V gene (reference sequence).

The V gene is TRBV27, the J gene TRBJ2-2; either TRBD1 or TRBD2 may supply D (6 bases each). The V gene lost 7 bases and the J gene lost 6 bases, with 21 bases spanning the gap. CDR3 length equals 16 residues. Germline CDR1 MNHEY, CDR2 SMNVEV (reference sequence). The DNA for the CDR3 is TGTGCCAGCACCTCAGGAGGGGGGCTTGACGCCGGGGAGCTGTTTTTT. Translated, it gives CASTSGGGLDAGELFF.

This clonotype was seen repeatedly, ten times or more. The V and J genes are TRBV25-1 and TRBJ2-2, with unresolved D. There are 15 residues in the CDR3. CDR1 and CDR2 (germline): MGHDK, SYGVNS. Trimming pared 5 bases from V and 4 bases from J, leaving 14 bases between. The CDR3 spells CASSNRVVGTGELFF. The DNA for the CDR3 is TGTGCCAGCAGTAATAGGGTAGTAGGCACCGGGGAGCTGTTTTTT.

The chain is built from TRBV4-3 and TRBJ2-3, with 10 bases matching TRBD2. The CDR3 runs 14 residues. The V gene's germline CDR1 is LGHNA and CDR2 YSLEER. Trimming took 7 bases from V and 4 from J; bases not matched to a gene: 5. This CDR3 is CASKKRGGSDTQYF. The CDR3, as DNA: TGCGCCAGCAAAAAGCGGGGGGGTTCAGATACGCAGTATTTT.

This chain connects TRBV14 to TRBJ2-5, with D unclear. Germline V lookup: CDR1 SGHDN, CDR2 FVKESK. The CDR3 is made up of 12 amino acids. V dropped 3 bases and J dropped 3 bases, with 5 bases sitting between them. CDR3 sequence (DNA): TGTGCCAGCAGCCACCTAAAAGAGACCCAGTACTTC. The encoded protein is CASSHLKETQYF.

This clonotype was observed many times. The chain employs TRBV3-1 and TRBJ1-1; 11 bases are a match to TRBD1. The CDR3 loop spans 16 amino acids. CDR1 is LGHDT and CDR2 is YNNKEL in the germline V gene (reference sequence). V shed 0 bases and J 9 bases; nucleotides not matched to a gene: 9. DNA of the CDR3: TGTGCCAGCAGCCAAGATAACGGACAGGGGGCACAAAAAGCTTTCTTT. It yields the protein CASSQDNGQGAQKAFF. The full variable domain, in which reference TRBV3-1 and TRBJ1-1 provide the parts outside the CDR3, is DTAVSQTPKYLVTQMGNDKSIKCEQNLGHDTMYWYKQDSKKFLKIMFSYNNKELIINETVPNRFSPKSPDKAHLNLHINSLELGDSAVYFCASSQDNGQGAQKAFFGQGTRLTVV.

This clonotype was detected a few times. This chain connects TRBV19 to TRBJ1-5; tentative D call: TRBD1 (6 bases). This CDR3 region has 14 residues. The V gene lost 7 bases and the J gene lost 2 bases, with 12 bases spanning the gap. Germline loops: CDR1 LNHDA, CDR2 SQIVND (reference sequence). This CDR3 reads CASNRVDGNQPQHF. In nucleotides, the CDR3 is TGTGCCAGTAACAGGGTGGATGGCAATCAGCCCCAGCATTTT.